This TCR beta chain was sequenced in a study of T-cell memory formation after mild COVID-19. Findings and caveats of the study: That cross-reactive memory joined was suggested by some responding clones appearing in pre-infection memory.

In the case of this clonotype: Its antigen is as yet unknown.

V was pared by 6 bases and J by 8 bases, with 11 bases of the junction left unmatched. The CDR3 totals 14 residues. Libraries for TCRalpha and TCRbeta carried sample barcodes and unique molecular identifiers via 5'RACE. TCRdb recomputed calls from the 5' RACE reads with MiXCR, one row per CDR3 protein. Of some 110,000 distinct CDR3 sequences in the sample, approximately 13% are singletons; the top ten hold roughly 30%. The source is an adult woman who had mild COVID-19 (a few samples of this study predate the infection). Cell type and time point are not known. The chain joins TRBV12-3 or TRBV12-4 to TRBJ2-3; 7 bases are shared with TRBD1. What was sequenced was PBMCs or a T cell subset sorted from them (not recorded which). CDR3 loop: CASRRPGTEGTQYF. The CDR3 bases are TGTGCCAGCAGACGCCCCGGGACAGAGGGTACGCAGTATTTT.